This T cell receptor beta chain was sequenced in a study of shared clonotypes between healthy human individuals. Study as a whole: Sampling drew on donors who were a couple of women and three men aged 18 to 49. The study used three CD4 naive, three CD4 memory, two CD8 naive and one CD8 memory plate per donor. Study-level results: For naive CD4 cells, roughly 4.6% of clonotypes were shared across a few donors.

The V and J ends lost 2 bases and 6 bases, in that order; junction bases with no gene match: 6. CDR3 size: 16 residues. Per the germline V gene, CDR1 is MNHNS and CDR2 is SASEGT. This table comes from immunoSEQ multiplex PCR, and its TCRdb copy is limited to in-frame clones, with some not included. The data contain some 660,000 clones, roughly 72% of them singletons. The study drew all its donors from Caucasian adults living in Nashville, Tennessee. Of note for this clone: Its antigen is currently unknown.

Sequencing used memory CD4+ T cells sorted from blood. Subset meaning: CD45RA-negative fraction. V usage is TRBV6-1 and J usage is TRBJ2-3; TRBD2 aligns across 12 bases. The origin of this receptor is a woman in her thirties in good health. In nucleotides, the CDR3 is TGTGCCAGCAGTGAAAAACTAGCGGGAGGTCGGGATACGCAGTATTTT. It specifies CASSEKLAGGRDTQYF.